The 32 T cell receptor beta chains listed next were all sequenced from one sample in a study of blood T cell repertoires in COVID-19. Only in-frame clones appear in the TCRdb table, and some are missing; sequencing was by immunoSEQ multiplex PCR. The table includes roughly 190,000 clones, roughly nine tenths detected once. The sample consisted of PBMCs or T cells enriched from blood (not recorded which). The receptors were gathered from a woman aged 30 to 39 who had recovered from COVID-19.

This chain uses TRBV7-2 with TRBJ1-1, with D perhaps matching TRBD1 (6 bases). CDR3 size: 15 residues. The germline CDR1 and CDR2 sequences are SGHTA and FQGNSA. V was pared by 2 bases and J by 1 base, with 11 bases between. CDR3 sequence reads: CASSLHSGENTEAFF. The CDR3 DNA is TGTGCCAGCAGCTTACACTCAGGGGAGAACACTGAAGCTTTCTTT.

The rearrangement links TRBV12-3 or TRBV12-4 to TRBJ2-7; no definite D call. Trimming took 8 bases from V and 0 from J, leaving 11 bases between them. CDR3 length: 13 amino acids. The CDR3 nucleotides read TGTGCCAGCCGGTTATCAGGCTCCTACGAGCAGTACTTC. It yields the protein CASRLSGSYEQYF.

A few counts support this clone. The chain uses TRBV5-1 and TRBJ1-4; 8 bases map to TRBD1. With 0 bases clipped from V and 7 bases from J, the junction kept 5 bases outside the gene matches. Germline CDR1 SGHRS, CDR2 YFSETQ. This CDR3 has 15 amino acids. The CDR3 is CASSLGQGAGEKLFF. The CDR3 nucleotides read TGCGCCAGCAGCTTGGGGCAGGGGGCCGGTGAAAAACTGTTTTTT.

This clone was seen a handful of times. The chain uses TRBV10-3 and TRBJ1-1; 7 nucleotides line up with TRBD1. CDR1 is ENHRY and CDR2 is SYGVKD in the germline V gene. Trimming at V came to 4 bases and at J to 4 bases, leaving 6 bases not matched to a gene. The CDR3 sequence is 14 residues long. The CDR3 reads CAISAGQKGTEAFF. CDR3 sequence (DNA): TGTGCCATCAGTGCGGGACAGAAGGGCACTGAAGCTTTCTTT.

The genes are TRBV7-3 and TRBJ1-2, with D perhaps TRBD1 (6 bases). Germline V gene data show CDR1 as SGHTA and CDR2 as FQGTGA. V lost 4 bases and J lost 2, with 11 bases in between. The CDR3 consists of 14 residues. CDR3 amino acids: CASSSTGGNYGYTF. DNA of the CDR3: TGTGCCAGCAGCTCGACAGGAGGAAACTATGGCTACACCTTC.

The chain joins TRBV5-1 to TRBJ2-3; D possibly corresponds to TRBD2 (5 bases). The CDR3 has 14 residues. Germline values: CDR1 SGHRS, CDR2 YFSETQ. Trimming pared 9 bases from V and 0 bases from J, leaving 14 bases between. CDR3 in amino acids: CATCEADSTDTQYF. CDR3 bases: TGCGCCACCTGCGAAGCGGATAGCACAGATACGCAGTATTTT.

The chain recombines TRBV3-1 (or the pseudogene TRBV3-2) with TRBJ2-1; TRBD2 matches 8 bases. Germline V gives CDR1 LGHDT, CDR2 YNNKEL (reference sequence). V lost 0 bases, J lost 4 bases, and 2 bases stayed unmatched. CDR3 size: 15 residues. Here the CDR3 reads CASSQESGGYNEQFF. CDR3 nucleotides: TGTGCCAGCAGCCAAGAAAGCGGGGGTTACAATGAGCAGTTCTTC.

The V and J genes are TRBV7-2 and TRBJ2-7; the match to TRBD2 covers 11 bases. There are 14 residues in the CDR3. CDR1 SGHTA and CDR2 FQGNSA come from the germline V gene. Unmatched junction bases numbered 1, after V lost 4 bases and J lost 2 bases. The DNA for the CDR3 is TGTGCCAGCAGCTGGGGACTAGCGGCCTACGAGCAGTACTTC. It encodes CASSWGLAAYEQYF. The full variable domain, rest sourced from reference TRBV7-2 and TRBJ2-7, is GAGVSQSPSNKVTEKGKDVELRCDPISGHTALYWYRQSLGQGLEFLIYFQGNSAPDKSGLPSDRFSAERTGGSVSTLTIQRTQQEDSAVYLCASSWGLAAYEQYFGPGTRLTVT.

This clone was seen more than once but under ten times. The rearrangement joins TRBV30 to TRBJ2-7; D remains unclear. The germline CDR1 and CDR2 sequences are GTSNPN and SVGIG (reference sequence). Trimming took off 1 base at V and 3 bases at J, with 7 bases between the two ends. This CDR3 has 12 amino acids. CDR3 protein: CAWSGDIYEQYF. The DNA of the CDR3 is TGTGCCTGGAGTGGAGACATCTACGAGCAGTACTTC.

V gene TRBV29-1 combines with J gene TRBJ2-3; 8 bases fit TRBD2. V lost 4 bases, J lost 1 base, and 4 bases stayed unmatched. This CDR3 has 14 residues. In germline, CDR1 is SQVTM, CDR2 ANQGSEA. CDR3 loop: CSVVRGGRTDTQYF. The CDR3 bases are TGCAGCGTTGTGCGCGGGGGGCGCACAGATACGCAGTATTTT.

The chain joins TRBV27 to TRBJ2-1; 11 positions match TRBD2. The trim removed 6 bases at V and 4 bases at J, leaving 5 bases unmatched. Germline lookup yields CDR1 MNHEY and CDR2 SMNVEV (reference sequence). This CDR3 is 15 amino acids long. CDR3 protein: CASSLTSGSYNEQFF. DNA for the CDR3: TGTGCCAGCAGCTTAACTAGCGGGAGTTACAATGAGCAGTTCTTC.

The chain is built from TRBV19 and TRBJ1-5; 8 nucleotides match TRBD1. V dropped 5 bases and J dropped 2; count of bases not matched to a gene: 14. This CDR3 is 18 amino acids long. Germline-derived CDR1 and CDR2 are LNHDA and SQIVND (reference sequence). The chain's CDR3 is CASSPQGQGASGNQPQHF. In nucleotides, the CDR3 is TGTGCCAGTAGTCCCCAGGGTCAGGGGGCTTCGGGCAATCAGCCCCAGCATTTT. The complete variable domain, with remaining parts taken from reference TRBV19 and TRBJ1-5, reads DGGITQSPKYLFRKEGQNVTLSCEQNLNHDAMYWYRQDPGQGLRLIYYSQIVNDFQKGDIAEGYSVSREKKESFPLTVTSAQKNPTAFYLCASSPQGQGASGNQPQHFGDGTRLSIL.

Here the CDR3 DNA reads TGTGCCAGCAGCTCCGGACAGGGGAATGCCGGGGAGCTGTTTTTT. It codes for CASSSGQGNAGELFF. This chain links TRBV11-2 with TRBJ2-2, with 9 bases identical to TRBD1. The CDR3 spans 15 residues. The V gene end was trimmed by 4 bases and the J gene end by 6 bases; junction bases not matched to a gene: 6. The germline V gene encodes CDR1 SGHAT and CDR2 FQNNGV.

This chain links TRBV9 with TRBJ1-1; the match to TRBD1 covers 7 bases. The V gene end was trimmed by 0 bases and the J gene end by 0 bases; junction bases not matched to a gene: 5. The CDR3 loop spans 16 amino acids. Looked up from germline, CDR1 is SGDLS and CDR2 is YYNGEE. The CDR3 is CASSVGDSSVNTEAFF. CDR3 bases: TGTGCCAGCAGCGTAGGGGACAGCTCCGTGAACACTGAAGCTTTCTTT.

The rearrangement links TRBV6-5 to TRBJ1-2, with TRBD1 identical over 7 bases. CDR1 and CDR2 (germline): MNHEY, SVGAGI. V lost 2 bases and J lost 10; bases outside the gene matches: 13. The CDR3 runs to 15 residues. In DNA form, the CDR3 reads TGTGCCAGCAGTTACACGATGGACAGGCTCAGTTTCTACACCTTC. Translation: CASSYTMDRLSFYTF.

The chain uses TRBV6-5 and TRBJ1-2; TRBD1 aligns across 10 bases. The CDR3 consists of 14 residues. The V and J ends lost 5 bases and 5 bases, in that order; junction bases with no gene match: 5. Germline V gene sequence: CDR1 MNHEY, CDR2 SVGAGI. Here the CDR3 reads CASSQGQGRYGYTF. CDR3 nucleotides: TGTGCCAGCAGTCAGGGACAGGGGAGGTATGGCTACACCTTC.

J is TRBJ2-1 and V is TRBV19; weak D call: TRBD2 (6 bases). Germline V gene sequence: CDR1 LNHDA, CDR2 SQIVND (reference sequence). This CDR3 is 17 amino acids long. V was trimmed by 7 bases and J by 5 bases, leaving 24 bases between them. CDR3 protein: CASTTRLAKSFNNEQFF. The CDR3 nucleotides read TGTGCCAGTACCACTCGGCTAGCGAAATCATTCAACAATGAGCAGTTCTTC.

The chain employs TRBV27 and TRBJ2-3; 8 nucleotides match TRBD2. Germline lookup yields CDR1 MNHEY and CDR2 SMNVEV (reference sequence). The trim removed 6 bases at V and 1 base at J, leaving 6 bases unmatched. This CDR3 comprises 15 residues. This chain's CDR3 is CASRSGSAGTDTQYF. Written as DNA, the CDR3 is TGTGCCAGCAGAAGCGGGAGTGCTGGCACAGATACGCAGTATTTT.

CDR3 in DNA: TGTGCCCCCAGACAGGGGAGCTACAATGAGCAGTTCTTC. The encoded protein is CAPRQGSYNEQFF. V usage is TRBV6-4 and J usage is TRBJ2-1; 8 bases fit TRBD1. This CDR3 region has 13 residues. Unmatched junction bases numbered 6, after V lost 11 bases and J lost 3 bases. Germline CDR1 is MRHNA and CDR2 is SNTAGT.

The chain carries TRBV7-7 and TRBJ2-2, with 11 bases fitting TRBD2. From germline, CDR1 is SSHAT and CDR2 FNYEAQ (reference sequence). The CDR3 contains 16 residues. Losses at the gene ends were 4 bases for V and 3 bases for J; bases not matched to a gene: 4. The CDR3 loop reads CASSSLAGGDTGELFF. In DNA form, the CDR3 reads TGTGCCAGCAGCTCTCTAGCGGGAGGCGACACCGGGGAGCTGTTTTTT.

In DNA, the CDR3 is TGTGCCAGCAGCCAAGTAGCCTACGAGCAGTACTTC. It yields the protein CASSQVAYEQYF. The chain carries TRBV3-1 (or the pseudogene TRBV3-2) and TRBJ2-7; D uncertain. The V end lost 1 base, the J end lost 2 bases, and 3 bases lay between the germline ends. CDR3 length: 12 amino acids. CDR1 LGHDT and CDR2 YNNKEL come from the germline V gene (reference sequence).

The rearrangement uses TRBV28 and TRBJ2-2; D is perhaps TRBD2 (6 bases). V lost 5 bases to trimming and J lost 7 bases, with 17 bases between them. The CDR3 is 15 residues long. CDR1 MDHEN and CDR2 SYDVKM come from the germline V gene. The CDR3 spells CASSTAGSGDGELFF. Written as DNA, the CDR3 is TGTGCCAGCAGTACAGCGGGTAGCGGAGACGGGGAGCTGTTTTTT.

This clone was observed a few times. The chain couples TRBV2 to TRBJ2-1, with D possibly being TRBD1 (7 bases). Deletions cut 2 bases from V and 3 bases from J, with 17 bases between. CDR3 length: 17 residues. Germline V gene sequence: CDR1 SNHLY, CDR2 FYNNEI. For the CDR3, the DNA is TGTGCCAGCAGTGAATGGGGCGGGACAGACAACTACAATGAGCAGTTCTTC. Its translation: CASSEWGGTDNYNEQFF.

This clone was seen more than once but under ten times. This sequence joins TRBV4-3 and TRBJ2-7; D is perhaps TRBD1 (5 bases). Germline CDR1 reads LGHNA; CDR2 reads YSLEER. V gave up 0 bases and J gave up 1 base, with 13 bases separating them. The CDR3 covers 16 residues. The CDR3 is CASSQDKWSGSYEQYF. The CDR3 coding sequence is TGCGCCAGCAGCCAAGATAAGTGGTCAGGGTCCTACGAGCAGTACTTC.

This clone has a handful of counts. The chain has TRBV25-1 and TRBJ2-7; the match to TRBD1 covers 7 bases. J was trimmed by 6 bases and V by 3 bases; bases with no gene match: 8. This CDR3 has 14 residues. The germline gives CDR1 MGHDK, CDR2 SYGVNS. For the CDR3, the DNA is TGTGCCAGCAGTGATATAGGGGGCTATCCCGAGCAGTACTTC. It is translated as CASSDIGGYPEQYF.

This clone is a singleton in its sample. The chain employs TRBV19 and TRBJ2-1; D possibly corresponds to TRBD2 (6 bases). The CDR3 length is 15 residues. In germline, CDR1 is LNHDA, CDR2 SQIVND (reference sequence). Trimming took 1 base from V and 8 from J, leaving 15 bases between them. For the CDR3, the DNA is TGTGCCAGTAGTATAGTTCTAGCGAACGTGGATGAGCAGTTCTTC. Encoded protein: CASSIVLANVDEQFF. The complete variable domain, with remaining parts taken from reference TRBV19 and TRBJ2-1, reads DGGITQSPKYLFRKEGQNVTLSCEQNLNHDAMYWYRQDPGQGLRLIYYSQIVNDFQKGDIAEGYSVSREKKESFPLTVTSAQKNPTAFYLCASSIVLANVDEQFFGPGTRLTVL.

The rearrangement joins TRBV30 to TRBJ1-3; the D is unclear. The CDR3 sequence is 11 residues long. CDR1 is GTSNPN, CDR2 SVGIG, per germline (reference sequence). The V and J ends lost 4 bases and 3 bases respectively, with 4 bases between them. CDR3 in amino acids: CAWTGGNTIYF. The CDR3 nucleotides are TGTGCCTGGACGGGTGGAAACACCATATATTTT.

The CDR3 sequence is CASSYSRGGNSPLHF. CDR3 nucleotides: TGTGCCAGCAGTTACTCTCGTGGAGGAAATTCACCCCTCCACTTT. This chain connects TRBV6-5 to TRBJ1-6; D is uncertain. CDR3 length: 15 residues. Deletions cut 0 bases from V and 7 bases from J, with 10 bases between. The germline V gene has CDR1 MNHEY and CDR2 SVGAGI.

The CDR3 is CAWSPPPYNEQFF. Here the CDR3 DNA reads TGTGCCTGGAGCCCCCCCCCTTACAATGAGCAGTTCTTC. The chain carries TRBV30 and TRBJ2-1; D not certain. The CDR3 is 13 amino acids. Germline CDR1 and CDR2: GTSNPN and SVGIG (reference sequence). The ends were cut back, 3 bases at V and 4 bases at J, with 10 bases in the middle. Drawing the rest from reference TRBV30 and TRBJ2-1, the complete variable domain is SQTIHQWPATLVQPVGSPLSLECTVEGTSNPNLYWYRQAAGRGLQLLFYSVGIGQISSEVPQNLSASRPQDRQFILSSKKLLLSDSGFYLCAWSPPPYNEQFFGPGTRLTVL.

The chain employs TRBV27 and TRBJ1-1; 10 bases align to TRBD1. Looked up from germline, CDR1 is MNHEY and CDR2 is SMNVEV (reference sequence). This CDR3 is 13 amino acids long. The trim removed 5 bases at V and 4 bases at J, leaving 1 base unmatched. CDR3: CASSRTGGTEAFF. The CDR3 DNA reads TGTGCCAGCAGTCGGACAGGGGGCACTGAAGCTTTCTTT.

This clone has more than one count but fewer than ten. V usage is TRBV27 and J usage is TRBJ1-3; D is perhaps TRBD1 (5 bases). V lost 5 bases, J lost 4 bases, and 9 bases lay in between. CDR1 is MNHEY and CDR2 is SMNVEV in the germline V gene (reference sequence). The CDR3 contains 13 residues. The DNA of the CDR3 is TGTGCCAGCAGTGCGGGACCAGGAAACACCATATATTTT. Translation gives CASSAGPGNTIYF.

The V and J genes are TRBV24-1 and TRBJ1-5; no definite D call. Germline CDR1 is KGHDR and CDR2 is SFDVKD. The CDR3 has 14 amino acids. V was shortened by 5 bases and J by 9 bases, with 16 bases between the two germline ends. The CDR3 loop is CATSGQSGRRPQHF. CDR3 coding DNA: TGTGCCACCAGTGGACAAAGTGGCCGCCGGCCCCAGCATTTT.